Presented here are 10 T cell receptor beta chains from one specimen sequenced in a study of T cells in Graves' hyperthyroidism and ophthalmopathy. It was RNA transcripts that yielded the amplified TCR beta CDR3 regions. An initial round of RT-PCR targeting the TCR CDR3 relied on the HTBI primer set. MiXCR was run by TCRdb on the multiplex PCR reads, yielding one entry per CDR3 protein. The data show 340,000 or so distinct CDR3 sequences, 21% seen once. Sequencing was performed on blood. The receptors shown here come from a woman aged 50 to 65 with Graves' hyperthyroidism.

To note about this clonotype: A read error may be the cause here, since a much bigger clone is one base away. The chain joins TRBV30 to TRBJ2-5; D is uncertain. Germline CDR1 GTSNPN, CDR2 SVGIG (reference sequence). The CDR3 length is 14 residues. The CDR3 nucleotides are TGTGCCTGGGGTGTACACAGTTTCCAAGAGACCCAGTACTTC. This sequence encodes CAWGVHSFQETQYF. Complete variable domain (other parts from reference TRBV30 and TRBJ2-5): SQTIHQWPATLVQPVGSPLSLECTVEGTSNPNLYWYRQAAGRGLQLLFYSVGIGQISSEVPQNLSASRPQDRQFILSSKKLLLSDSGFYLCAWGVHSFQETQYFGPGTRLLVL.

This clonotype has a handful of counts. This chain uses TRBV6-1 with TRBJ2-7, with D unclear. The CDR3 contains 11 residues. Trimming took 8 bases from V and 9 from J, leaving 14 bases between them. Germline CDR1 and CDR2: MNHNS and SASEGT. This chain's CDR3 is CASGSSVGQYF. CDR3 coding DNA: TGTGCCAGCGGTAGCAGTGTGGGGCAGTACTTC.

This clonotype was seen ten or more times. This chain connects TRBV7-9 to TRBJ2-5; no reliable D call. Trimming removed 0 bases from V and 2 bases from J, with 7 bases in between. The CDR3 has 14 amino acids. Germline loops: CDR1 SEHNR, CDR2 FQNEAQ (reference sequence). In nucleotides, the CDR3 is TGTGCCAGCAGCTTAGCTGGTTTACAAGAGACCCAGTACTTC. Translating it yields CASSLAGLQETQYF.

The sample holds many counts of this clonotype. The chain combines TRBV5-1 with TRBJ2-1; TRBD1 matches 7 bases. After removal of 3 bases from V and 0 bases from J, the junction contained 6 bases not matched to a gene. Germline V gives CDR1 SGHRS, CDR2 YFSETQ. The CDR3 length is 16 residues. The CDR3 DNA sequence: TGCGCCAGCAGCTCAGACGGGGACAGCTCCTACAATGAGCAGTTCTTC. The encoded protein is CASSSDGDSSYNEQFF. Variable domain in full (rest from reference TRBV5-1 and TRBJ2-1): KAGVTQTPRYLIKTRGQQVTLSCSPISGHRSVSWYQQTPGQGLQFLFEYFSETQRNKGNFPGRFSGRQFSNSRSEMNVSTLELGDSALYLCASSSDGDSSYNEQFFGPGTRLTVL.

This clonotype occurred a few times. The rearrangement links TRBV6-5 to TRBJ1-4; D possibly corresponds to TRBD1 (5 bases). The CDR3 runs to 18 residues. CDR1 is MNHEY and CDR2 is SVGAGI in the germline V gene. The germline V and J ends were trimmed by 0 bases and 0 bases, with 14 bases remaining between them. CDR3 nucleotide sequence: TGTGCCAGCAGTTACTCGGTCGCCAGGACAACAACTAATGAAAAACTGTTTTTT. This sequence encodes CASSYSVARTTTNEKLFF.

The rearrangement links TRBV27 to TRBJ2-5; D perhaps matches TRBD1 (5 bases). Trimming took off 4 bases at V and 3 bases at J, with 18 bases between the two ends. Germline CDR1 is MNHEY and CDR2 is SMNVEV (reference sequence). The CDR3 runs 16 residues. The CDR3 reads CASSSGRVAREETQYF. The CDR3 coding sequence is TGTGCCAGCAGTTCCGGCAGGGTCGCCCGCGAAGAGACCCAGTACTTC.

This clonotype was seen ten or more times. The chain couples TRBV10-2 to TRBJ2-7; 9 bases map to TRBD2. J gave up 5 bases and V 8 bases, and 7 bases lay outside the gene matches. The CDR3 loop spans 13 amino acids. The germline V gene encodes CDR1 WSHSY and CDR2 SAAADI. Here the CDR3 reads CASSKVAGDEQYF. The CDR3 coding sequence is TGCGCCAGCTCTAAGGTAGCGGGGGACGAGCAGTACTTC.

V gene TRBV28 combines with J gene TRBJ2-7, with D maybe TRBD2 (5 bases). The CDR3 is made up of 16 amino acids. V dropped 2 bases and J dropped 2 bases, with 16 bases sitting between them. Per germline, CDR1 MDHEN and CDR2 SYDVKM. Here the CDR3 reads CASSLTRVRGTYEQYF. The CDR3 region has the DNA TGTGCCAGCAGTTTAACCCGGGTCCGGGGTACCTACGAGCAGTACTTC.

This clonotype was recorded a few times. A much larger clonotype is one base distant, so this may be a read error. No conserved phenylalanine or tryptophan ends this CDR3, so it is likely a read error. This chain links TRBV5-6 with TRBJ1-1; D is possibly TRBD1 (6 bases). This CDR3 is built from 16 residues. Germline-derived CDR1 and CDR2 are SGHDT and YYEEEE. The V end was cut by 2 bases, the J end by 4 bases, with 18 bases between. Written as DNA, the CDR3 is TGTGCCAGCAGCTTCGACCAGGGACAACCTTTCACTGAAGCTTTCCTT. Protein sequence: CASSFDQGQPFTEAFL.

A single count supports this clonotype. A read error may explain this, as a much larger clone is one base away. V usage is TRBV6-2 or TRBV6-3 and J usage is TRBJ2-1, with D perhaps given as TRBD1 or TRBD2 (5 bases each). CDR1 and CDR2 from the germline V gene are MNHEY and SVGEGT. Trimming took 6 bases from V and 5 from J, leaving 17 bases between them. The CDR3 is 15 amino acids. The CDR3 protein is CASRNYAEGHNEQFF. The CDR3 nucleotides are TGTGCCAGCAGGAACTACGCCGAGGGGCACAATGAGCAGTTCTTC.